Listed here are 20 T cell receptor beta chains from one sample, sequenced in a study of blood T cell repertoires in COVID-19. Repertoires were generated with immunoSEQ multiplex PCR, while TCRdb's copy carries only in-frame clones and drops some. The repertoire includes 150,000 to 200,000 clones, roughly 84% of them detected once, and 0.8% to 1.2% sits in the top ten. Sequencing was done on a sample of peripheral blood. These receptors originate from a man aged 35-49 years with acute or convalescent COVID-19.

The chain couples TRBV5-4 to TRBJ1-3, with 7 bases matching TRBD1. The CDR3 spans 15 residues. The trim removed 3 bases at V and 1 base at J, leaving 4 bases unmatched. Germline CDR1 is SGHNT and CDR2 is YYREEE (reference sequence). DNA of the CDR3: TGTGCCAGCAGCTCAGGGGGGATTTCTGGAAACACCATATATTTT. Protein sequence: CASSSGGISGNTIYF.

The rearrangement uses TRBV2 and TRBJ1-5; no reliable D call. CDR1 and CDR2 (germline): SNHLY, FYNNEI. The CDR3 length is 15 residues. V lost 1 base and J lost 7, with 14 bases in between. CDR3 residues: CASSEGVAGIQPQHF. CDR3 nucleotides: TGTGCCAGCAGTGAAGGAGTCGCCGGGATCCAGCCCCAGCATTTT.

The J gene is TRBJ2-7, the V gene TRBV30; D not resolved. The CDR3 has 12 amino acids. Between the trimmed V and J ends, which lost 3 bases and 7 bases, there was a span of 13 bases. Per the germline V gene, CDR1 is GTSNPN and CDR2 is SVGIG (reference sequence). CDR3 residues: CAWSPRASEQYF. In DNA, the CDR3 is TGTGCCTGGAGCCCCCGCGCCTCTGAGCAGTACTTC.

The chain recombines TRBV25-1 with TRBJ1-4, with D tentatively TRBD1 (6 bases). CDR3 length: 16 amino acids. Trimming took 0 bases from V and 7 from J, leaving 15 bases between them. Germline values: CDR1 MGHDK, CDR2 SYGVNS. In DNA form, the CDR3 reads TGTGCCAGCAGTGAATACCGAACAGGGATTACTGAAAAACTGTTTTTT. Protein sequence: CASSEYRTGITEKLFF. The full variable domain, with the rest looked up from reference TRBV25-1 and TRBJ1-4, is EADIYQTPRYLVIGTGKKITLECSQTMGHDKMYWYQQDPGMELHLIHYSYGVNSTEKGDLSSESTVSRIRTEHFPLTLESARPSHTSQYLCASSEYRTGITEKLFFGSGTQLSVL.

This clone came up once. The chain is built from TRBV7-9 and TRBJ2-2, with a weak D call TRBD1 (6 bases). This CDR3 is built from 15 residues. The ends were cut back, 5 bases at V and 0 bases at J, with 10 bases in the middle. Looked up from germline, CDR1 is SEHNR and CDR2 is FQNEAQ (reference sequence). The CDR3 DNA sequence: TGTGCCAGCAGCCGCGACAGGACGAACACCGGGGAGCTGTTTTTT. Translating gives CASSRDRTNTGELFF.

This clone appeared a few times. V usage is TRBV3-1 (or the pseudogene TRBV3-2) and J usage is TRBJ2-7, with a tentative D call TRBD1 (5 bases). The V gene's germline CDR1 is LGHDT and CDR2 YNNKEL (reference sequence). The CDR3 totals 14 residues. V dropped 5 bases and J dropped 2 bases, with 13 bases sitting between them. This chain's CDR3 is CASSSARTTYEQYF. The CDR3 DNA is TGTGCCAGCAGCTCCGCTAGGACAACCTACGAGCAGTACTTC.

The rearrangement links TRBV2 to TRBJ1-1, with TRBD1 matching over 8 bases. Germline lookup yields CDR1 SNHLY and CDR2 FYNNEI. The CDR3 extends over 13 amino acids. V lost 2 bases and J lost 10; bases outside the gene matches: 6. This chain's CDR3 is CASSEQGAVIAFF. The CDR3, as DNA: TGTGCCAGCAGTGAACAGGGGGCGGTAATAGCTTTCTTT.

V gene TRBV11-2 combines with J gene TRBJ2-1; D gene ambiguous. The CDR3 length is 15 residues. V was shortened by 0 bases and J by 0 bases, with 6 bases between the two germline ends. Germline CDR1 is SGHAT and CDR2 is FQNNGV. The CDR3: CASSLERSSYNEQFF. The CDR3 coding sequence is TGTGCCAGCAGCTTAGAACGGAGCTCCTACAATGAGCAGTTCTTC.

The table lists this clone with a count of one. The chain joins TRBV6-2 or TRBV6-3 to TRBJ1-6, with a weak D call TRBD1 (5 bases). This CDR3 is 14 amino acids long. With 5 bases removed from V and 12 bases from J, the gap between germline ends came to 17 bases. Germline-derived CDR1 and CDR2 are MNHEY and SVGEGT. In nucleotides, the CDR3 is TGTGCCAGCAGTCCACAAGGGGAAACTTTACCCCTCCACTTT. Translation: CASSPQGETLPLHF.

This clone was observed a handful of times. The rearrangement uses TRBV28 and TRBJ1-2, with 11 nucleotides matching TRBD1. The CDR3 length is 15 residues. The ends lost 4 bases at V and 4 bases at J; junction bases unmatched: 5. CDR1 MDHEN and CDR2 SYDVKM come from the germline V gene. The CDR3 sequence is CASSSWTGGAYGYTF. CDR3 DNA: TGTGCCAGCAGTTCATGGACAGGGGGCGCCTATGGCTACACCTTC.

The rearrangement links TRBV3-1 (or the pseudogene TRBV3-2) to TRBJ2-5, with D possibly matching TRBD2 (5 bases). Trimming stripped 3 bases from V and 0 bases from J, with 17 bases between. Germline V gene data show CDR1 as LGHDT and CDR2 as YNNKEL (reference sequence). The CDR3 has 17 amino acids. The CDR3 here is CASSHLEGGSHQETQYF. In DNA, the CDR3 is TGTGCCAGCAGCCACCTTGAGGGCGGGTCCCACCAAGAGACCCAGTACTTC.

This clone was seen only once. The chain carries TRBV5-1 and TRBJ2-3; perhaps TRBD1 as D (5 bases). The V and J ends lost 7 bases and 7 bases respectively, with 19 bases between them. CDR1 is SGHRS and CDR2 is YFSETQ in the germline V gene. The CDR3 runs to 14 residues. The CDR3 region has the DNA TGCGCCAGCGAGGTCAGGGATCCTCCGAATACGCAGTATTTT. Translating it yields CASEVRDPPNTQYF.

This chain uses TRBV20-1 with TRBJ1-6; D is unclear. The germline V gene has CDR1 DFQATT and CDR2 SNEGSKA (reference sequence). Between the trimmed V and J ends, which lost 3 bases and 8 bases, there was a span of 14 bases. CDR3 size: 14 residues. DNA of the CDR3: TGCAGTGCTAGTCTGCAACCGAGAGATTCACCCCTCCACTTT. This sequence encodes CSASLQPRDSPLHF.

The chain carries TRBV5-1 and TRBJ1-1; possible D gene TRBD1, 6 bases. V was trimmed by 4 bases and J by 2 bases, leaving 12 bases between them. CDR3 length equals 14 residues. The germline CDR1 and CDR2 sequences are SGHRS and YFSETQ. The CDR3 reads CASSRDTPNTEAFF. Here the CDR3 DNA reads TGCGCCAGCAGCAGGGACACCCCAAACACTGAAGCTTTCTTT. The full variable domain, completed using reference TRBV5-1 and TRBJ1-1, is KAGVTQTPRYLIKTRGQQVTLSCSPISGHRSVSWYQQTPGQGLQFLFEYFSETQRNKGNFPGRFSGRQFSNSRSEMNVSTLELGDSALYLCASSRDTPNTEAFFGQGTRLTVV.

The chain uses TRBV6-2 or TRBV6-3 and TRBJ2-1; 10 bases agree with TRBD1. Germline values: CDR1 MNHEY, CDR2 SVGEGT. This CDR3 comprises 17 residues. Trimming at V came to 5 bases and at J to 6 bases, leaving 13 bases not matched to a gene. The CDR3 nucleotides read TGTGCCAGCAGTCACCGGACGGGACAGGGGAGGGTCAATGAGCAGTTCTTC. This translates into CASSHRTGQGRVNEQFF.

Here the CDR3 DNA reads TGTGCCAGCAGCCAACAGGGGACCGGGGAGCTGTTTTTT. It specifies CASSQQGTGELFF. The chain has TRBV27 and TRBJ2-2; 7 nucleotides agree with TRBD1. J was trimmed by 5 bases and V by 6 bases; bases with no gene match: 3. CDR1 is MNHEY and CDR2 is SMNVEV in the germline V gene (reference sequence). This CDR3 has 13 residues.

This clone appeared a single time. V usage is TRBV4-2 and J usage is TRBJ1-2, with 11 bases matching TRBD1. Trimming removed 4 bases from V and 2 bases from J; junction bases left unmatched: 3. Germline CDR1 reads LGHNA; CDR2 reads YNFKEQ. The CDR3 contains 15 residues. CDR3 in DNA: TGTGCCAGCAGCCCCGGACAGGGGGCAAACTATGGCTACACCTTC. Protein sequence: CASSPGQGANYGYTF.

V usage is TRBV6-6 and J usage is TRBJ1-1; TRBD1 aligns across 7 bases. V dropped 4 bases and J dropped 5; count of bases not matched to a gene: 4. CDR3 size: 13 residues. Germline assignment: CDR1 MNHNY and CDR2 SVGAGI (reference sequence). For the CDR3, the DNA is TGTGCCAGCAGTTTCACAGGGGAGACTGAAGCTTTCTTT. It translates to CASSFTGETEAFF.

J is TRBJ1-5 and V is TRBV11-2; D unresolved. V lost 5 bases to trimming and J lost 5 bases, with 10 bases between them. CDR3 size: 13 residues. Germline V gene lookup returns CDR1 SGHAT and CDR2 FQNNGV. The CDR3 DNA follows: TGTGCCAGCAGCCCACGGGATGATCAGCCCCAGCATTTT. It encodes CASSPRDDQPQHF.

The chain recombines TRBV5-1 with TRBJ1-1; D is ambiguous. The CDR3 has 15 amino acids. Trimming removed 4 bases from V and 0 bases from J, with 13 bases in between. CDR1 and CDR2 from the germline V gene are SGHRS and YFSETQ. CDR3 sequence reads: CASSPNTQMNTEAFF. CDR3 bases: TGCGCCAGCAGCCCCAACACCCAAATGAACACTGAAGCTTTCTTT.